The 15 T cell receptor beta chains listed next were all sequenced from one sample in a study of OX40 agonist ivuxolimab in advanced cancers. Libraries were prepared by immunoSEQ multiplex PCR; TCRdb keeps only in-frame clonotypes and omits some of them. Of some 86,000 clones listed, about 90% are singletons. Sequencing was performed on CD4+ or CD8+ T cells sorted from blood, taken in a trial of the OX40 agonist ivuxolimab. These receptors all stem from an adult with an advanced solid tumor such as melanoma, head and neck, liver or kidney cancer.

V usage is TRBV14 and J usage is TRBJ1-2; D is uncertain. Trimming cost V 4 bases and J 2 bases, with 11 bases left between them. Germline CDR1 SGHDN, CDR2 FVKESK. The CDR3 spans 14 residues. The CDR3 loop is CASSRSWANYGYTF. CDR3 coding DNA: TGTGCCAGCAGCCGCTCATGGGCGAACTATGGCTACACCTTC.

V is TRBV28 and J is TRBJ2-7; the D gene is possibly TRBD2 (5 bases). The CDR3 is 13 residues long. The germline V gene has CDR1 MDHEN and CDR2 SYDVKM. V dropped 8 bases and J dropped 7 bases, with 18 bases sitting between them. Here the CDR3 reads CASLGTTSGEQYF. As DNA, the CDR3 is TGTGCCAGCCTCGGCACTACCTCGGGGGAGCAGTACTTC.

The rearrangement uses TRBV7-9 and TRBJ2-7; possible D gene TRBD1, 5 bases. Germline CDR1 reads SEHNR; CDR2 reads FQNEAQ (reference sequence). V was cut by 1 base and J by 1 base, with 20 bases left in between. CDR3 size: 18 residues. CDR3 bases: TGTGCCAGCAGCTTAGGACCATCGACAGCCCCTAAGTCCTACGAGCAGTACTTC. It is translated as CASSLGPSTAPKSYEQYF.

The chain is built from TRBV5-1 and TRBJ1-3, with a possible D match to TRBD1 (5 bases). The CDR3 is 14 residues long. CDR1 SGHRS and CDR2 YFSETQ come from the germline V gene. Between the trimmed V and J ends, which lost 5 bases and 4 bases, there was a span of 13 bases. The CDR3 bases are TGCGCCAGCAGAGACGGGACGCCGGGAAACACCATATATTTT. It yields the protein CASRDGTPGNTIYF.

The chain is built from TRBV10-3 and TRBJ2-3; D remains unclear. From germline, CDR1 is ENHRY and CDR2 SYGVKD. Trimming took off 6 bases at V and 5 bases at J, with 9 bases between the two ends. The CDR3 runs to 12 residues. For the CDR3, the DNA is TGTGCCATCAGAGGAACCGAAGATACGCAGTATTTT. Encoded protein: CAIRGTEDTQYF.

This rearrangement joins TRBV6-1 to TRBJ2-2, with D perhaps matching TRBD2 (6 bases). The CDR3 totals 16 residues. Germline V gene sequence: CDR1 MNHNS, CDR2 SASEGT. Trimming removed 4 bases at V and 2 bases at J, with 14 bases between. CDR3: CASSVPGLPNTGELFF. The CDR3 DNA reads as TGTGCCAGCAGTGTGCCGGGACTTCCTAACACCGGGGAGCTGTTTTTT.

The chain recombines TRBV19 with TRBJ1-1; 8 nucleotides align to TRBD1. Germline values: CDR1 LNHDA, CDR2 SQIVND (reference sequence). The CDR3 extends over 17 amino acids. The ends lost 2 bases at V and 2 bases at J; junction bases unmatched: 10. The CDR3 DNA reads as TGTGCCAGTAGTATACCAGCGAGGGACAGGTTAAACACTGAAGCTTTCTTT. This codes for CASSIPARDRLNTEAFF.

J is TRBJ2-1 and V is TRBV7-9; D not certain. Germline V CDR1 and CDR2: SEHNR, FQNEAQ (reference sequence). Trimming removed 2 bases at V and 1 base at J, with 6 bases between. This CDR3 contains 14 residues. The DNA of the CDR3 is TGTGCCAGCAGCTTAACGGCTTCCTACAATGAGCAGTTCTTC. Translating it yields CASSLTASYNEQFF.

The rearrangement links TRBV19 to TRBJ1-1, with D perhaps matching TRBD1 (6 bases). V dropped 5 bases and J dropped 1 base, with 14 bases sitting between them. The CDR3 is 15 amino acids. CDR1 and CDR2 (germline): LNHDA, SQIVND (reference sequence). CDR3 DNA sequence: TGTGCCAGTAGTCATCGGGGGCTTACGAACACTGAAGCTTTCTTT. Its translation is CASSHRGLTNTEAFF. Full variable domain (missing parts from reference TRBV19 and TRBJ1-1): DGGITQSPKYLFRKEGQNVTLSCEQNLNHDAMYWYRQDPGQGLRLIYYSQIVNDFQKGDIAEGYSVSREKKESFPLTVTSAQKNPTAFYLCASSHRGLTNTEAFFGQGTRLTVV.

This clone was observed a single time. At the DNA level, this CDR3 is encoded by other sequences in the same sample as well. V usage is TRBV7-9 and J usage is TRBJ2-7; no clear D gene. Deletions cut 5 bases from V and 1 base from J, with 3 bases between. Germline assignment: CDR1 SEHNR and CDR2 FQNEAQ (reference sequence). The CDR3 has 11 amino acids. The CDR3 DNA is TGTGCCAGCAGCCTTTCCTACGAGCAGTACTTC. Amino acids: CASSLSYEQYF.

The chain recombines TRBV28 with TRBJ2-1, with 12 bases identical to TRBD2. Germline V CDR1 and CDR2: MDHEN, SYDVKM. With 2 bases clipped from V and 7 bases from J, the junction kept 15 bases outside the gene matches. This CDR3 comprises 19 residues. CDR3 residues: CASSLPISALAGGANEQFF. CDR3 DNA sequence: TGTGCCAGCAGTTTACCGATTTCCGCACTAGCGGGAGGCGCGAATGAGCAGTTCTTC. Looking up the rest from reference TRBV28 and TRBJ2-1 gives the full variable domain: DVKVTQSSRYLVKRTGEKVFLECVQDMDHENMFWYRQDPGLGLRLIYFSYDVKMKEKGDIPEGYSVSREKKERFSLILESASTNQTSMYLCASSLPISALAGGANEQFFGPGTRLTVL.

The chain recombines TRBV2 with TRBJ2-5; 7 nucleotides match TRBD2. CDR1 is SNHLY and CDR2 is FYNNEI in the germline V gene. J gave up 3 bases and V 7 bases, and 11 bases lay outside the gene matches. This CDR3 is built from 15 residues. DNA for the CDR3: TGTGCCAGCACCTTAGCGGGTATGAGGGAAGAGACCCAGTACTTC. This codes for CASTLAGMREETQYF.

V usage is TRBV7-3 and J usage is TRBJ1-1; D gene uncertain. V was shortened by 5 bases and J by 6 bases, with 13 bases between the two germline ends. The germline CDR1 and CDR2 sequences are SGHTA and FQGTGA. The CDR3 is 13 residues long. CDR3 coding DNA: TGTGCCAGCAGCCCCCAGCCTGGGGCTGAAGCTTTCTTT. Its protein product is CASSPQPGAEAFF.

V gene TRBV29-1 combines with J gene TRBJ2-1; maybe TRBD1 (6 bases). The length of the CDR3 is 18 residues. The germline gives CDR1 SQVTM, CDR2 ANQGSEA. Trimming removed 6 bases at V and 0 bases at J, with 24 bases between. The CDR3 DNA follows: TGCAGCGTCGCCCCCGGGACAAGCGTCACCCCCTCCTACAATGAGCAGTTCTTC. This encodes CSVAPGTSVTPSYNEQFF.

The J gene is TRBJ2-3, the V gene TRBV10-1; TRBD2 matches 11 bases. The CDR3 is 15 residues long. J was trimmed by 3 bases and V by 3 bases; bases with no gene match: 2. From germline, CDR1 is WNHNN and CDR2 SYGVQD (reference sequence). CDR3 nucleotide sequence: TGCGCCAGCAGTGAACTAGCGGGAGTGACAGATACGCAGTATTTT. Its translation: CASSELAGVTDTQYF.